This T cell receptor (beta chain) appears in the sequencing data of a study of blood T cell repertoires in COVID-19. There are 13 residues in the CDR3. Germline-derived CDR1 and CDR2 are SGHNT and YENEEA. V dropped 1 base and J dropped 4 bases, with 7 bases sitting between them. Authors' processing steps: Amplification of reference gene primers was used by the study to estimate nucleated cell counts. TCRdb's copy holds only in-frame clones and misses some; the assay was immunoSEQ multiplex PCR. The DNA was the basis for D and trimming; V, J and clone size are from that table. The table records approximately 50,000 clones, 83% of them present only once.

The receptor was isolated from a human donor in a cohort sampled during active COVID-19. Sequencing was done on a sample of peripheral blood. The gene calls are TRBV11-3 and TRBJ1-1; D unclear. CDR3 amino acids: CASSLGRFTEAFF. The CDR3 DNA follows: TGTGCCAGCAGCTTAGGTCGTTTCACTGAAGCTTTCTTT.